This T cell receptor (beta chain) was observed in a study of T cell responses to AZD1222 COVID-19 vaccine. The CDR3 consists of 16 residues. Germline values: CDR1 SGHRS, CDR2 YFSETQ. The V end lost 4 bases, the J end lost 8 bases, and 22 bases lay between the germline ends. Clones were sequenced by immunoSEQ multiplex PCR, and TCRdb holds only the in-frame ones, with some missing. The data hold 130,000 to 150,000 clones, with around 90% observed a single time. This chain joins TRBV5-1 and TRBJ2-1; D perhaps matches TRBD2 (6 bases). This receptor was obtained from an adult in good health. The sample in question was peripheral blood, obtained on day 0 of AZD1222 vaccination. The CDR3 DNA is TGCGCCAGCAGCAACCCCGGGAGATTGGTTACGGATGAGCAGTTCTTC. It specifies CASSNPGRLVTDEQFF.